These 15 T cell receptor beta chains were all obtained from the same sample, sequenced in a study of CD8 T cells in ankylosing spondylitis. TCRdb used MiXCR to reprocess the 5' RACE reads, holding one entry per CDR3 protein. The sample yields 240,000 or so distinct CDR3 sequences, over 8.5% seen once. The sequencing sample was made of blood, either unsorted or a sorted T cell fraction (not recorded which). The receptors here all came from a male donor with ankylosing spondylitis or in good health (not recorded which).

The chain carries TRBV24-1 and TRBJ2-1, with D unresolved. This CDR3 region has 15 residues. CDR1 is KGHDR and CDR2 is SFDVKD in the germline V gene. V lost 3 bases to trimming and J lost 0 bases, with 8 bases between them. CDR3 sequence reads: CATSDIGTSYNEQFF. The CDR3 nucleotides read TGTGCCACCAGTGATATTGGTACCTCCTACAATGAGCAGTTCTTC.

This clonotype was recorded at least ten times. Written as DNA, the CDR3 is TGCAGTGCTAGTGCCGGGGCCAAAAACATTCAGTACTTC. It translates to CSASAGAKNIQYF. The chain couples TRBV20-1 to TRBJ2-4; no clear D gene. This CDR3 has 13 residues. The germline V gene encodes CDR1 DFQATT and CDR2 SNEGSKA (reference sequence). The V end was cut by 3 bases, the J end by 1 base, with 7 bases between.

This clonotype was observed at least ten times. The V gene is TRBV28, the J gene TRBJ2-1, with D uncertain. Germline CDR1 reads MDHEN; CDR2 reads SYDVKM. This CDR3 contains 13 residues. V lost 1 base and J lost 5, with 6 bases in between. The DNA for the CDR3 is TGTGCCAGCAGTTTATCCAGAAACAATGAGCAGTTCTTC. Translating gives CASSLSRNNEQFF.

The gene calls are TRBV28 and TRBJ2-5; D might be TRBD2 (5 bases). The CDR3 spans 16 residues. Germline V gene lookup returns CDR1 MDHEN and CDR2 SYDVKM. Trimming took off 5 bases at V and 4 bases at J, with 20 bases between the two ends. The CDR3 DNA sequence: TGTGCCAGCAGTATACGAATCTCCTCCCGGGGAGAGACCCAGTACTTC. It translates to CASSIRISSRGETQYF.

This clonotype was counted at least ten times. The chain has TRBV20-1 and TRBJ2-7; 13 bases align to TRBD2. CDR1 DFQATT and CDR2 SNEGSKA come from the germline V gene (reference sequence). Trimming removed 3 bases from V and 4 bases from J; junction bases left unmatched: 12. The CDR3 runs to 17 residues. CDR3: CSASGGTSGIMRYEQYF. CDR3 coding DNA: TGCAGTGCTAGTGGGGGGACTAGCGGGATTATGAGGTACGAGCAGTACTTC.

The J gene is TRBJ2-3, the V gene TRBV13; no definite D call. The germline V and J ends were trimmed by 5 bases and 4 bases, with 19 bases remaining between them. The CDR3 is made up of 16 amino acids. Germline V gives CDR1 PRHDT, CDR2 FYEKMQ (reference sequence). The CDR3 region is CASSPDLVKGSDTQYF. The CDR3 DNA sequence: TGTGCCAGCAGCCCCGACTTGGTCAAGGGTTCAGATACGCAGTATTTT.

The V and J genes are TRBV10-3 and TRBJ2-7; 8 bases agree with TRBD2. Trimming took 8 bases from V and 5 from J; bases not matched to a gene: 20. The CDR3 is 17 amino acids. Germline CDR1 and CDR2: ENHRY and SYGVKD. CDR3 sequence reads: CAIRPTPAGAPMNEQYF. The CDR3 DNA reads TGTGCCATCCGTCCGACCCCAGCGGGAGCGCCGATGAACGAGCAGTACTTC.

This clonotype was observed many times. J is TRBJ2-1 and V is TRBV12-3 or TRBV12-4; 11 bases line up with TRBD2. The CDR3 runs to 17 residues. Trimming at V came to 7 bases and at J to 0 bases, leaving 8 bases not matched to a gene. In DNA, the CDR3 is TGTGCCAGCACCTCATTAGCGGGGGGGAACTCCTACAATGAGCAGTTCTTC. Translating gives CASTSLAGGNSYNEQFF.

The table lists this clonotype with many counts. The chain is built from TRBV12-3 or TRBV12-4 and TRBJ1-3; 8 nucleotides match TRBD1. The ends lost 10 bases at V and 0 bases at J; junction bases unmatched: 5. CDR3 length: 14 residues. This CDR3 reads CATRGLNSGNTIYF. The CDR3 DNA follows: TGTGCCACCAGGGGGCTTAACTCTGGAAACACCATATATTTT.

This clonotype was seen at least ten times. V gene TRBV12-3 or TRBV12-4 combines with J gene TRBJ2-5, with 7 bases lining up with TRBD1. V trimming: 8 bases; J trimming: 5 bases; junction bases outside the gene matches: 8. CDR3 size: 13 residues. In nucleotides, the CDR3 is TGTGCCAGCCAGACAGGGAATTACGAGACCCAGTACTTC. It is translated as CASQTGNYETQYF.

This clonotype was recorded many times. The chain carries TRBV20-1 and TRBJ1-5; 8 bases are shared with TRBD1. The CDR3 consists of 12 residues. Germline trimming cut 6 bases from V and 4 bases from J; bases unmatched to any gene: 2. Germline assignment: CDR1 DFQATT and CDR2 SNEGSKA (reference sequence). The CDR3: CSARTGNQPQHF. The CDR3 coding sequence is TGCAGTGCCCGGACAGGGAATCAGCCCCAGCATTTT.

This clonotype has at least ten counts. The chain links TRBV5-1 to TRBJ2-3; TRBD2 might be the D (7 bases). Germline assignment: CDR1 SGHRS and CDR2 YFSETQ. Trimming stripped 4 bases from V and 4 bases from J, with 13 bases between. The CDR3 covers 14 residues. The CDR3 nucleotides are TGCGCCAGCAGCGGGGGGGCCGTATCAGATACGCAGTATTTT. Translating it yields CASSGGAVSDTQYF.

This clonotype was observed at least ten times. The chain links TRBV3-1 to TRBJ2-5; TRBD2 might be the D (7 bases). From germline, CDR1 is LGHDT and CDR2 YNNKEL (reference sequence). The CDR3 has 14 residues. V dropped 4 bases and J dropped 4 bases, with 13 bases sitting between them. The CDR3 loop is CASSLWGGPETQYF. The CDR3 coding sequence is TGTGCCAGCAGCCTCTGGGGGGGCCCAGAGACCCAGTACTTC.

This clonotype was counted at least ten times. The rearrangement joins TRBV10-3 to TRBJ2-2; 7 bases are a match to TRBD2. V lost 4 bases, J lost 7 bases, and 6 bases stayed unmatched. The CDR3 consists of 14 residues. Per the germline V gene, CDR1 is ENHRY and CDR2 is SYGVKD. The chain's CDR3 is CAISGGGRGGELFF. CDR3 bases: TGTGCCATCAGTGGCGGCGGGAGAGGCGGGGAGCTGTTTTTT.

About this clonotype itself: A much larger clonotype is one base distant, so this may be a read error. The chain links TRBV4-1 to TRBJ2-7, with TRBD1 identical over 8 bases. Germline V gives CDR1 MGHRA, CDR2 YSYEKL. The CDR3 has 15 amino acids. CDR3 loop: CTSSPWDRTAYEQYF. The CDR3 DNA sequence: TGCACCAGCAGCCCTTGGGACAGGACCGCCTACGAGCAGTACTTC.